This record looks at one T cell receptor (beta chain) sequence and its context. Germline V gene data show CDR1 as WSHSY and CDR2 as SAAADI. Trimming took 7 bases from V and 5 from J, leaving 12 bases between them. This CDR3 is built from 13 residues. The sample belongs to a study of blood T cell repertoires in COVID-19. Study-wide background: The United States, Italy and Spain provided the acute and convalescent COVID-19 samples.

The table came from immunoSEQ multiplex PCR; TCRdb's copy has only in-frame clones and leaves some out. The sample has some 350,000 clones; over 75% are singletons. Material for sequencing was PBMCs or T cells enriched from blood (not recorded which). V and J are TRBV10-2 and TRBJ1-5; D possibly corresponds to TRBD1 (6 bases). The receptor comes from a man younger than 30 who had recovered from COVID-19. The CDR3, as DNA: TGCGCCAGCACAGGGGCCGTGGATCAGCCCCAGCATTTT. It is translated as CASTGAVDQPQHF.